This T cell receptor (beta chain) was recorded in a study of Ad26.COV2.S vaccination and SARS-CoV-2 variants (dated by TCRdb to about 2021). In the study overall: Vaccine-arm donors came from COV1001, a multicentre, randomized, double-blind, placebo-controlled phase I-IIa trial of Ad26.COV2.S in healthy adults. Ad26.COV2.S was given intramuscularly at 5x10^10 or 1x10^11 viral particles, as a single shot or as two shots 56 days apart. TCRbeta repertoire sequencing was used to assess the specificity and breadth of SARS-CoV-2-reactive T cell receptors after Ad26.COV2.S vaccination. A total of some 30 samples were included in the TCR-sequenced set, comprising around 20 Ad26.COV2.S vaccine recipients, 5 placebo recipients and 8 SARS-CoV-2 convalescent individuals. Participants in the trial were split at random into five groups of five each, receiving low-dose or high-dose Ad26.COV2.S once or twice, or else placebo on both occasions. Investigators remained blinded to trial group allocation during experiments and outcome assessment. Study-level results and caveats: After vaccination, substantial breadth of spike-specific CD8+ and CD4+ T cell responses was reported. Ad26.COV2.S recipients had higher spike-specific TCR breadth than placebo recipients (P = 0.0014). The authors noted that the TCR breadth and depth analyses may have underestimated total T cell responses. The study was not powered for comparison of responses between vaccine doses or regimens. Vaccine and placebo recipients had comparable non-spike TCR breadth, which fits with the vaccine containing only spike.

The germline V gene sets CDR1 to KGHSH and CDR2 to LQKENI. Counted from cysteine to phenylalanine, this CDR3 has 15 amino acids. Just CDR3 DNA is preserved here, 45 bases in frame from base 1. V is pared back by 2 bases and J by 1 base, with 11 bases lying between the germline termini. TCRbeta CDR3 regions were sequenced with the immunoSEQ Assay. After extraction, genomic DNA underwent amplification by bias-controlled multiplex PCR, followed by high-throughput sequencing. In the source study's methods: Collapsing and filtering of sequences were performed to quantify the absolute abundance of each unique TCRbeta CDR3 region. T cell fraction was estimated by normalizing TCRbeta template counts to usable DNA, which was measured by amplifying reference genes present in all nucleated cells. Repertoire TCRs were annotated as SARS-CoV-2-specific when V gene, CDR3 amino acid sequence and J gene were exactly matched to a known reactive TCR set. MIRA supplied the reference SARS-CoV-2 TCR set, which was filtered for enrichment in COVID-19-positive ImmuneCODE repertoires so that public or cross-reactive TCRs were removed. Drawing on the MIRA antigens, annotated TCRs were analysed further at the level of specific ORF or position within ORF. Breadth was defined as annotated unique rearrangements over total unique productive rearrangements; depth was the summed frequency of those rearrangements. Group comparisons of TCR breadth used two-sided Wilcoxon rank-sum tests. Imported from immuneACCESS, the table was reduced by TCRdb to in-frame sequences with V and J called. These copies leave out some clones; in studies compared against another copy, an unresolved V gene accounts for under half, and the cause of the remainder is not known. V and J calls and clone size come straight from that table; D and trimming were deduced from the DNA. For this sample there are some 320,000 clones; about 82% appear just once. The ten largest clones capture under 2% of the sample.

The treatment or condition label corresponds to: 15 to 20 received Ad26.COV2.S at low or high dose, single or two shots; roughly five received placebo; per-sample allocation not given. For vaccine and placebo recipients, repertoires were sequenced using samples collected on day 63 after the first injection. In Cohort 1b, about two dozen adults aged 18-55 years were enrolled at a single site in Boston, USA, between 29 July and 7 August 2020. As a vaccine, Ad26.COV2.S was a replication-incompetent adenovirus type 26 vector that expressed a prefusion-stabilized SARS-CoV-2 spike protein derived from the original Wuhan strain. This clone was found a few times. Its antigen is currently not known. No per-base quality is available; no much larger clone lies one base away.

The receptor was isolated from a person between 18 and 59 years old who received the Ad26.COV2.S COVID-19 vaccine or a placebo. The sample in question was peripheral blood, obtained in a trial of Ad26.COV2.S vaccine versus placebo. The chain is made from TRBV18 and TRBJ1-1; the D gene lacks a confident call. The CDR3 in this case is CASSPTGSRNTEAFF. The DNA sequence is given as TGTGCCAGCTCACCAACGGGCTCTCGGAACACTGAAGCTTTCTTT.